This T cell receptor (beta chain) is from a study of PD-1 blockade in classical Hodgkin lymphoma. The germline gives CDR1 SEHNR, CDR2 FQNEAQ (reference sequence). Unmatched junction bases numbered 7, after V lost 5 bases and J lost 0 bases. There are 17 residues in the CDR3. Findings and limits, study-wide: Healthy donors reportedly exceeded newly diagnosed patients in baseline TCR diversity. Complete responders' baseline diversity resembled that of newly diagnosed patients.

By its share, this clone is hyperexpanded (1% or more). Its antigen is undetermined. Sequenced by immunoSEQ multiplex PCR; TCRdb stores in-frame clones only, minus some. Here the sample spans 12,000 or so clones, around 83% being singletons. The patients all showed relapse after autologous stem cell transplantation, while their brentuximab vedotin exposure varied. Complete response, partial response or progressive disease was recorded as best response. Here the sequenced sample was peripheral blood mononuclear cells (PBMCs), taken at baseline. The J gene is TRBJ1-4, the V gene TRBV7-9; 9 bases align to TRBD1. The sequence was obtained from a human donor with classical Hodgkin lymphoma. The CDR3: CASSPLQGAATNEKLFF. The CDR3 coding sequence is TGTGCCAGCAGCCCCCTACAGGGGGCAGCAACTAATGAAAAACTGTTTTTT.